This T cell receptor beta chain derives from a study of T cell responses to AZD1222 COVID-19 vaccine. The CDR3 extends over 12 amino acids. CDR1 and CDR2 from the germline V gene are SGHRS and YFSETQ. V was trimmed by 1 base and J by 3 bases, leaving 5 bases between them. Produced via immunoSEQ multiplex PCR; TCRdb's table is partial and in-frame only. There are about 170,000 clones in the sample; around nine tenths occur only once, and around 1% lies in the top ten. In this sample, this clone turned up once. Other DNA variants within this sample encode the same CDR3. Sequencing was performed on peripheral blood, taken 28 days after the second AZD1222 dose. The TCR sequence derives from an adult who received the AZD1222 COVID-19 vaccine. The chain employs TRBV5-1 and TRBJ2-7, with unresolved D. CDR3 nucleotide sequence: TGCGCCAGCAGCTTGAGTGGCTACGAGCAGTACTTC. It encodes CASSLSGYEQYF.